This TCR beta chain came from a study of shared clonotypes between healthy human individuals. In its sample, this clone was seen once. Its cognate antigen is unknown. The genomic DNA of each subset was split evenly across several immunoSEQ plates. The protocol was immunoSEQ multiplex PCR, while the TCRdb copy is restricted to in-frame clones and leaves out a portion. The sample lists some 2,500,000 clones; around 90% were seen once. Study conclusions and caveats: As a rule, naive subsets had a larger estimated richness than memory subsets. For naive CD4 cells, approximately 5% of clonotypes were shared across a handful of donors.

CDR3 length: 15 residues. The germline gives CDR1 SEHNR, CDR2 FQNEAQ (reference sequence). Between the trimmed V and J ends, which lost 5 bases and 2 bases, there was a span of 15 bases. Every contributor of samples was a Caucasian grown-up residing in Nashville, Tennessee. The chain employs TRBV7-9 and TRBJ2-5; no firm D call. This TCR came from a man between 18 and 35 years old in good health. Some clones in this sample may be carry-over from other donors' samples. The sample comprised naive CD4+ T cells from PBMCs. Subset of the sample: CD45RA+ positively selected. CDR3 residues: CASSPFGTVQETQYF. As DNA, the CDR3 is TGTGCCAGCAGCCCGTTCGGCACAGTTCAAGAGACCCAGTACTTC.